This record covers a single T cell receptor (beta chain). The target antigen is unknown. This sample stems from a study of T-cell memory formation after mild COVID-19. Study in general: Largely donor-specific sequence clusters came from a couple of donors. Study results and limitations: CM and EM subsets held most contracting CD4+ clones; EMRA held CD8+ ones. Contracting clones, day 15 to 85, had balanced CD4/CD8, and later expanders favored CD4+.

Germline trimming cut 4 bases from V and 5 bases from J; bases unmatched to any gene: 4. Germline CDR1 is SEHNR and CDR2 is FQNEAQ (reference sequence). This CDR3 has 14 residues. A 5'RACE reaction primed in the constant segment made cDNA libraries of TCR alpha and TCR beta, and these carried sample barcodes and UMIs. TCRdb redid the calling of the 5' RACE reads with MiXCR, one entry per CDR3 protein. Among approximately 560,000 distinct CDR3 sequences listed, 17% were seen once. The chain recombines TRBV7-9 with TRBJ2-7, with 11 nucleotides matching TRBD2. The sample taken for sequencing was PBMCs or a T cell subset sorted from them (not recorded which). This clonotype originated in an adult woman who had mild COVID-19 (a few samples of this study predate the infection). Cell type and time point are not known. The CDR3 loop is CASSSTSGSDEQYF. The CDR3 DNA reads TGTGCCAGCAGCTCTACTAGCGGGAGTGACGAGCAGTACTTC.